Shown below are 20 T cell receptor beta chains from a single sample sequenced in a study of PD-L1 blockade in urothelial cancer. The data were produced by immunoSEQ multiplex PCR, yet TCRdb's version contains in-frame clones alone and is incomplete. This sample has 57,000 or so clones; more than 65% occur once, and the top ten carry roughly 4%. The sequences come from PBMCs, collected around atezolizumab (anti-PD-L1) treatment. These receptor sequences come from a man aged 70-80 years with urothelial cancer.

The gene calls are TRBV14 and TRBJ2-5; 10 bases match TRBD2. V was clipped by 3 bases and J by 3 bases; unmatched bases: 7. This CDR3 has 16 residues. Germline V lookup: CDR1 SGHDN, CDR2 FVKESK. The CDR3 loop is CASSQHLAGVEETQYF. The CDR3 nucleotides read TGTGCCAGCAGCCAGCACCTAGCGGGAGTGGAAGAGACCCAGTACTTC.

This rearrangement joins TRBV4-1 to TRBJ2-1; 15 nucleotides line up with TRBD2. This CDR3 has 16 residues. CDR1 is MGHRA and CDR2 is YSYEKL in the germline V gene. V shed 4 bases, J shed 7 bases, and the junction held 5 bases outside the gene matches. As DNA, the CDR3 is TGCGCCAGCAGCCGAGTCGGACTAGCGGGAGGGAATGAGCAGTTCTTC. This codes for CASSRVGLAGGNEQFF.

The chain links TRBV2 to TRBJ1-4; 9 bases are a match to TRBD1. J gave up 7 bases and V 6 bases, and 6 bases lay outside the gene matches. Germline-derived CDR1 and CDR2 are SNHLY and FYNNEI. This CDR3 region has 14 residues. The CDR3 nucleotides read TGTGCCAGCAGGGGGGACAGGGAAGGTGAAAAACTGTTTTTT. It translates to CASRGDREGEKLFF. The complete variable domain, with remaining parts taken from reference TRBV2 and TRBJ1-4, reads EPEVTQTPSHQVTQMGQEVILRCVPISNHLYFYWYRQILGQKVEFLVSFYNNEISEKSEIFDDQFSVERPDGSNFTLKIRSTKLEDSAMYFCASRGDREGEKLFFGSGTQLSVL.

This clone was recorded only once. The chain recombines TRBV28 with TRBJ1-5; 8 nucleotides match TRBD1. The germline V gene has CDR1 MDHEN and CDR2 SYDVKM. V was pared by 4 bases and J by 7 bases, with 15 bases of the junction left unmatched. The CDR3 sequence is 17 residues long. The CDR3 bases are TGTGCCAGCAGTTACCTTCCCAGGACAGGGCGAGGACAGCCCCAGCATTTT. This encodes CASSYLPRTGRGQPQHF. Together with reference TRBV28 and TRBJ1-5, the CDR3 gives the full variable domain: DVKVTQSSRYLVKRTGEKVFLECVQDMDHENMFWYRQDPGLGLRLIYFSYDVKMKEKGDIPEGYSVSREKKERFSLILESASTNQTSMYLCASSYLPRTGRGQPQHFGDGTRLSIL.

This chain uses TRBV5-1 with TRBJ1-1; maybe TRBD1 (6 bases). V gave up 0 bases and J gave up 4 bases, with 19 bases separating them. Germline values: CDR1 SGHRS, CDR2 YFSETQ. This CDR3 is 17 amino acids long. The DNA for the CDR3 is TGCGCCAGCAGCTTGGTTGGGGCGGGGGCTGGGGTCACTGAAGCTTTCTTT. Protein sequence: CASSLVGAGAGVTEAFF.

V and J are TRBV30 and TRBJ2-1; TRBD2 might be the D (6 bases). CDR1 and CDR2 (germline): GTSNPN, SVGIG (reference sequence). The CDR3 consists of 19 residues. Trimming stripped 0 bases from V and 0 bases from J, with 21 bases between. CDR3 sequence: CAWSVRPAGFLSSYNEQFF. The CDR3 region has the DNA TGTGCCTGGAGTGTACGTCCAGCGGGCTTCCTAAGCTCCTACAATGAGCAGTTCTTC.

This chain connects TRBV7-2 to TRBJ2-7; D may be TRBD1 (6 bases). Germline V gene data show CDR1 as SGHTA and CDR2 as FQGNSA. The CDR3 has 15 residues. V was trimmed by 5 bases and J by 2 bases, leaving 16 bases between them. CDR3 sequence: CASSTQGQATYEQYF. The CDR3, as DNA: TGTGCCAGCAGCACCCAGGGGCAGGCGACCTACGAGCAGTACTTC.

The chain uses TRBV6-6 and TRBJ2-5; TRBD1 aligns across 9 bases. Unmatched junction bases numbered 6, after V lost 4 bases and J lost 9 bases. Germline CDR1 MNHNY, CDR2 SVGAGI (reference sequence). The CDR3 is made up of 13 amino acids. In nucleotides, the CDR3 is TGTGCCAGCAGTTGGGGACAGGGTGAGGCCCAGTACTTC. It codes for CASSWGQGEAQYF.

The CDR3: CASRTRQEQETQYF. CDR3 DNA sequence: TGTGCCAGCAGAACCCGACAAGAACAAGAGACCCAGTACTTC. V is TRBV2 and J is TRBJ2-5; D remains ambiguous. V was trimmed by 6 bases and J by 2 bases, leaving 13 bases between them. The CDR3 spans 14 residues. Germline V gives CDR1 SNHLY, CDR2 FYNNEI.

This CDR3 is CASSPLMVIAGVGSTGELFF. DNA for the CDR3: TGTGCCAGCTCACCACTAATGGTGATAGCGGGAGTCGGGAGCACCGGGGAGCTGTTTTTT. The chain is built from TRBV18 and TRBJ2-2, with 9 bases lining up with TRBD2. The germline gives CDR1 KGHSH, CDR2 LQKENI. The CDR3 is made up of 20 amino acids. J lost 4 bases, V lost 1 base, and 16 bases had no gene match.

J is TRBJ2-1 and V is TRBV5-1; perhaps TRBD1 as D (7 bases). Trimming removed 0 bases from V and 14 bases from J, with 18 bases in between. The germline V gene encodes CDR1 SGHRS and CDR2 YFSETQ. This CDR3 is 14 amino acids long. CDR3 DNA sequence: TGCGCCAGCAGCTTGGGACAGGGAGGAAGCCCGGAGTTCTTC. This codes for CASSLGQGGSPEFF.

Here the CDR3 reads CASSERPGGLDSNQPQHF. Written as DNA, the CDR3 is TGTGCCAGCAGTGAAAGGCCAGGGGGCTTAGATAGCAATCAGCCCCAGCATTTT. The V and J genes are TRBV2 and TRBJ1-5, with TRBD1 identical over 8 bases. With V trimmed by 2 bases and J by 0 bases, 9 bases remained unmatched. Germline V gives CDR1 SNHLY, CDR2 FYNNEI. The CDR3 contains 18 residues.

The chain carries TRBV11-2 and TRBJ2-7, with D maybe TRBD2 (6 bases). The CDR3 covers 15 residues. Trimming cost V 1 base and J 1 base, with 11 bases left between them. The germline V gene encodes CDR1 SGHAT and CDR2 FQNNGV. The CDR3 spells CASSLGSGLSYEQYF. DNA of the CDR3: TGTGCCAGCAGCTTAGGGTCGGGACTTTCCTACGAGCAGTACTTC. Filled out from reference TRBV11-2 and TRBJ2-7, the complete variable domain reads EAGVAQSPRYKIIEKRQSVAFWCNPISGHATLYWYQQILGQGPKLLIQFQNNGVVDDSQLPKDRFSAERLKGVDSTLKIQPAKLEDSAVYLCASSLGSGLSYEQYFGPGTRLTVT.

The rearrangement links TRBV18 to TRBJ2-2; D ambiguous. This CDR3 has 14 residues. Germline V gene data show CDR1 as KGHSH and CDR2 as LQKENI. Trimming shortened V by 0 bases and J by 6 bases, and 8 bases separated the two germline ends. CDR3 protein: CASSPPSVAGELFF. DNA for the CDR3: TGTGCCAGCTCACCACCATCGGTTGCCGGGGAGCTGTTTTTT. The whole variable domain, filled in from reference TRBV18 and TRBJ2-2, reads NAGVMQNPRHLVRRRGQEARLRCSPMKGHSHVYWYRQLPEEGLKFMVYLQKENIIDESGMPKERFSAEFPKEGPSILRIQQVVRGDSAAYFCASSPPSVAGELFFGEGSRLTVL.

The genes are TRBV30 and TRBJ2-3, with 8 bases aligning to TRBD1. Germline V gene lookup returns CDR1 GTSNPN and CDR2 SVGIG (reference sequence). The CDR3 is 17 residues long. V dropped 0 bases and J dropped 5; count of bases not matched to a gene: 13. This CDR3 is CAWSVGRMGQVRDTQYF. CDR3 coding DNA: TGTGCCTGGAGTGTAGGTAGGATGGGACAGGTCCGAGATACGCAGTATTTT.

This clone has just a few counts. V gene TRBV2 combines with J gene TRBJ1-2; 7 nucleotides match TRBD1. Trimming at V came to 2 bases and at J to 0 bases, leaving 3 bases not matched to a gene. The CDR3 extends over 15 amino acids. Germline V lookup: CDR1 SNHLY, CDR2 FYNNEI. CDR3 loop: CASSERTGTNYGYTF. The DNA for the CDR3 is TGTGCCAGCAGTGAACGGACAGGTACTAACTATGGCTACACCTTC.

The chain couples TRBV10-3 to TRBJ2-7; tentative D call: TRBD1 (5 bases). Per the germline V gene, CDR1 is ENHRY and CDR2 is SYGVKD. Trimming took 5 bases from V and 7 from J, leaving 12 bases between them. The length of the CDR3 is 12 residues. CDR3 bases: TGTGCCATCAGTCCGACAGATTCGGAGCAGTACTTC. Its translation: CAISPTDSEQYF.

This rearrangement joins TRBV27 to TRBJ2-7; tentatively, D is TRBD2 (6 bases). Germline V gives CDR1 MNHEY, CDR2 SMNVEV (reference sequence). CDR3 length equals 13 residues. Trimming removed 5 bases at V and 2 bases at J, with 10 bases between. The CDR3 sequence is CASSPRGTYEQYF. The CDR3 DNA reads as TGTGCCAGCAGTCCCCGGGGGACCTACGAGCAGTACTTC.

The V and J genes are TRBV19 and TRBJ2-7, with D hard to call. CDR1 and CDR2 from the germline V gene are LNHDA and SQIVND (reference sequence). The CDR3 is made up of 12 amino acids. Trimming left V 4 bases short and J 6 bases short, with 10 bases between. CDR3 amino acids: CASSSVPGEQYF. The CDR3 bases are TGTGCCAGTAGTAGTGTCCCAGGCGAGCAGTACTTC.

The chain combines TRBV29-1 with TRBJ1-1, with 10 bases fitting TRBD1. V shed 6 bases, J shed 3 bases, and the junction held 7 bases outside the gene matches. CDR1 is SQVTM and CDR2 is ANQGSEA in the germline V gene. This CDR3 has 14 residues. CDR3 protein: CSVGQGVGDTEAFF. As DNA, the CDR3 is TGCAGCGTCGGACAGGGGGTCGGGGACACTGAAGCTTTCTTT.